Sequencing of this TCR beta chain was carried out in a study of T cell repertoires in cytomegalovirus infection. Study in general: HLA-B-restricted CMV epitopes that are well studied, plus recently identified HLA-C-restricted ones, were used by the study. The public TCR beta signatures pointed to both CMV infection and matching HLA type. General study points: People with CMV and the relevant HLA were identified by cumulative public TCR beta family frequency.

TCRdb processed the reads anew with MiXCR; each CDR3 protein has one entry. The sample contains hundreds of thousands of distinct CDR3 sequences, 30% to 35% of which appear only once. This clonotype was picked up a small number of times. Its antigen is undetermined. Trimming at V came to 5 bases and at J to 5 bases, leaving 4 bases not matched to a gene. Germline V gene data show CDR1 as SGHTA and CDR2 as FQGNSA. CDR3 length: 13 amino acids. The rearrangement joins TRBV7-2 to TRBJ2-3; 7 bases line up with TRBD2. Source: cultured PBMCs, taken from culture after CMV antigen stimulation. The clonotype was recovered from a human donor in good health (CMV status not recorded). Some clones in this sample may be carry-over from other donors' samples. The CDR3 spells CASSQSGKDTQYF. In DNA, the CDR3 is TGTGCCAGCAGCCAGAGCGGGAAAGATACGCAGTATTTT.